This TCR beta chain came from a study of monozygotic twins with inflammatory bowel disease. Whole-study findings and limits: The analysis did not separate different T cell subtypes.

Concerning this clonotype itself: Its specificity is unknown.

Total RNA, at roughly 3,400 ng, went into every TCR library. Each CDR3 protein gets one entry in TCRdb, which reprocessed the 5' RACE reads and gives no DNA. This sample's table has about 150,000 distinct CDR3 sequences. The germline V gene has CDR1 MNHEY and CDR2 SMNVEV (reference sequence). This CDR3 is 15 amino acids long. Source material: blood. This TCR derives from a human donor with ulcerative colitis or Crohn's disease, or a healthy co-twin of an affected twin (not recorded which). This chain joins TRBV27 and TRBJ1-5. The CDR3 protein is CASKRAGLPNQPQHF.